Below, 27 T cell receptor beta chains from the same sample are listed, as sequenced in a study of cytomegalovirus exposure and HLA in healthy donors. The PCR employed 60 Vbeta primers together with 13 Jbeta primers. The assay was immunoSEQ multiplex PCR, and TCRdb's table has in-frame clones only and misses some. The sample holds about 130,000 clones, roughly four fifths seen once. The sequencing input was PBMCs. These receptor sequences come from a man in his fifties in good health and CMV-seronegative.

This clone was observed a handful of times. The gene calls are TRBV5-5 and TRBJ1-1; 8 positions agree with TRBD1. J was trimmed by 7 bases and V by 5 bases; bases with no gene match: 13. The CDR3 spans 15 residues. The germline gives CDR1 SGHKS, CDR2 YYEKEE (reference sequence). The CDR3, as DNA: TGTGCCAGCAGGCAGGGGGCGGCGGACCTTTATGAAGCTTTCTTT. Protein: CASRQGAADLYEAFF.

The genes are TRBV5-4 and TRBJ1-2; 9 positions agree with TRBD1. J was trimmed by 4 bases and V by 3 bases; bases with no gene match: 7. Germline CDR1 SGHNT, CDR2 YYREEE (reference sequence). The CDR3 totals 15 residues. The CDR3: CASSWGTGSAYGYTF. CDR3 DNA sequence: TGTGCCAGCAGCTGGGGGACAGGGTCTGCCTATGGCTACACCTTC.

The chain uses TRBV7-9 and TRBJ2-2; 7 positions agree with TRBD1. Trimming removed 6 bases from V and 6 bases from J; junction bases left unmatched: 10. CDR1 SEHNR and CDR2 FQNEAQ come from the germline V gene (reference sequence). This CDR3 comprises 15 residues. CDR3 loop: CASRLRDSLSGELFF. In DNA, the CDR3 is TGTGCCAGCAGGCTCCGGGACAGCCTCTCCGGGGAGCTGTTTTTT.

The chain is built from TRBV28 and TRBJ2-5; 8 bases fit TRBD1. The CDR3 has 17 residues. The V and J ends lost 8 bases and 5 bases, in that order; junction bases with no gene match: 19. CDR1 is MDHEN and CDR2 is SYDVKM in the germline V gene. Here the CDR3 DNA reads TGTGCCAGCCGGGGGACAGGCGGGACCACCTCTTGGGAGACCCAGTACTTC. Its translation: CASRGTGGTTSWETQYF. The variable domain in full, completed from reference TRBV28 and TRBJ2-5, reads DVKVTQSSRYLVKRTGEKVFLECVQDMDHENMFWYRQDPGLGLRLIYFSYDVKMKEKGDIPEGYSVSREKKERFSLILESASTNQTSMYLCASRGTGGTTSWETQYFGPGTRLLVL.

This sequence joins TRBV4-2 and TRBJ2-7; 12 bases are a match to TRBD2. From germline, CDR1 is LGHNA and CDR2 YNFKEQ. The CDR3 spans 15 residues. Trimming removed 0 bases from V and 4 bases from J; junction bases left unmatched: 1. The CDR3 sequence is CASSQDGTSGYEQYV. As DNA, the CDR3 is TGTGCCAGCAGCCAAGATGGGACTAGCGGGTACGAGCAGTACGTC.

The chain couples TRBV28 to TRBJ2-7; a possible D gene is TRBD1 (5 bases). The CDR3 length is 21 residues. Germline assignment: CDR1 MDHEN and CDR2 SYDVKM. V was pared by 3 bases and J by 7 bases, with 37 bases between. Written as DNA, the CDR3 is TGTGCCAGCAGTTTGACCCAGGGCCCCAAAAATTTGATAAACAACCCCCTGGAGCAGTACGTC. Protein: CASSLTQGPKNLINNPLEQYV.

The V gene is TRBV6-1, the J gene TRBJ2-7; tentative D call: TRBD1 (8 bases). The V end was cut by 0 bases, the J end by 4 bases, with 13 bases between. The germline CDR1 and CDR2 sequences are MNHNS and SASEGT. The CDR3 is made up of 15 amino acids. This CDR3 is CASSEAGQGGYEQYV. In DNA form, the CDR3 reads TGTGCCAGCAGTGAAGCTGGACAGGGAGGGTACGAGCAGTACGTC.

The chain has TRBV7-3 and TRBJ2-5, with 8 bases identical to TRBD1. CDR3 length equals 14 residues. Germline V gene data show CDR1 as SGHTA and CDR2 as FQGTGA. V dropped 4 bases and J dropped 2; count of bases not matched to a gene: 3. CDR3 sequence: CASSSQGEQETQYF. CDR3 sequence (DNA): TGTGCCAGCAGCTCACAGGGGGAGCAAGAGACCCAGTACTTC.

This chain links TRBV9 with TRBJ1-1; D not certain. Germline CDR1 is SGDLS and CDR2 is YYNGEE. The CDR3 is 13 amino acids. With 5 bases removed from V and 0 bases from J, the gap between germline ends came to 8 bases. CDR3 bases: TGTGCCAGCAGTCAAGCCATGAACACTGAAGCTTTCTTT. It specifies CASSQAMNTEAFF. The full variable domain, in which reference TRBV9 and TRBJ1-1 provide the parts outside the CDR3, is DSGVTQTPKHLITATGQRVTLRCSPRSGDLSVYWYQQSLDQGLQFLIQYYNGEERAKGNILERFSAQQFPDLHSELNLSSLELGDSALYFCASSQAMNTEAFFGQGTRLTVV.

The chain carries TRBV5-1 and TRBJ1-2; no clear D. This CDR3 region has 15 residues. The V gene lost 4 bases and the J gene lost 6 bases, with 19 bases spanning the gap. CDR1 and CDR2 (germline): SGHRS, YFSETQ. CDR3 region: CASSAPRGGGDGYTF. The CDR3 nucleotides are TGCGCCAGCAGCGCACCCCGGGGAGGAGGAGATGGCTACACCTTC.

The rearrangement links TRBV6-6 to TRBJ1-5, with D maybe TRBD1 (6 bases). The CDR3 is 16 amino acids. V gave up 8 bases and J gave up 0 bases, with 17 bases separating them. CDR1 and CDR2 (germline): MNHNY, SVGAGI (reference sequence). The CDR3 region has the DNA TGTGCCAGCTGCAGCGCAGGGGCGTATAGCAATCAGCCCCAGCATTTT. Translated, it gives CASCSAGAYSNQPQHF.

This sequence joins TRBV6-5 and TRBJ1-2; weak D call: TRBD1 (5 bases). The germline gives CDR1 MNHEY, CDR2 SVGAGI. The V and J ends lost 6 bases and 2 bases respectively, with 13 bases between them. The CDR3 contains 14 residues. The CDR3 is CASSAAGVNYGYTF. Written as DNA, the CDR3 is TGTGCCAGCAGCGCGGCGGGGGTAAACTATGGCTACACCTTC.

J is TRBJ1-1 and V is TRBV28; D is possibly TRBD1 (5 bases). Trimming pared 3 bases from V and 9 bases from J, leaving 8 bases between. From germline, CDR1 is MDHEN and CDR2 SYDVKM. The CDR3 sequence is 11 residues long. The CDR3 spells CASSLGQQAFF. For the CDR3, the DNA is TGTGCCAGCAGTTTGGGGCAGCAAGCTTTCTTT.

This clone was found once. The CDR3 loop is CASSPDTQETQYF. The DNA of the CDR3 is TGCGCCAGCAGCCCGGACACTCAAGAGACCCAGTACTTC. V is TRBV5-1 and J is TRBJ2-5; D is possibly TRBD1 (5 bases). Germline V gives CDR1 SGHRS, CDR2 YFSETQ. This CDR3 contains 13 residues. Trimming pared 4 bases from V and 2 bases from J, leaving 9 bases between.

The chain joins TRBV5-6 to TRBJ1-6; D is possibly TRBD1 (5 bases). CDR3 length equals 15 residues. Germline CDR1 reads SGHDT; CDR2 reads YYEEEE. Trimming cost V 0 bases and J 9 bases, with 13 bases left between them. CDR3 coding DNA: TGTGCCAGCAGCTTGGGGGGCCAGGGTGGTTCACCCCTCCACTTT. Residues: CASSLGGQGGSPLHF. The full variable domain, its missing parts supplied by reference TRBV5-6 and TRBJ1-6, is DAGVTQSPTHLIKTRGQQVTLRCSPKSGHDTVSWYQQALGQGPQFIFQYYEEEERQRGNFPDRFSGHQFPNYSSELNVNALLLGDSALYLCASSLGGQGGSPLHFGNGTRLTVT.

CDR3 region: CASSFVQGPGRDEQFF. DNA of the CDR3: TGTGCCAGCAGTTTTGTACAGGGACCTGGAAGGGATGAGCAGTTCTTC. This chain connects TRBV7-9 to TRBJ2-1; D is possibly TRBD1 (6 bases). V was trimmed by 6 bases and J by 8 bases, leaving 23 bases between them. CDR1 and CDR2 from the germline V gene are SEHNR and FQNEAQ (reference sequence). There are 16 residues in the CDR3. The full variable domain, rest sourced from reference TRBV7-9 and TRBJ2-1, is DTGVSQNPRHKITKRGQNVTFRCDPISEHNRLYWYRQTLGQGPEFLTYFQNEAQLEKSRLLSDRFSAERPKGSFSTLEIQRTEQGDSAMYLCASSFVQGPGRDEQFFGPGTRLTVL.

The chain recombines TRBV4-1 with TRBJ2-6; D remains unclear. CDR1 MGHRA and CDR2 YSYEKL come from the germline V gene. The ends were cut back, 0 bases at V and 0 bases at J, with 3 bases in the middle. The CDR3 is made up of 15 amino acids. The CDR3 loop is CASSQEASGANVLTF. CDR3 coding DNA: TGCGCCAGCAGCCAAGAGGCCTCTGGGGCCAACGTCCTGACTTTC.

The V call is TRBV5-4, the J call TRBJ2-7; TRBD1 matches 7 bases. The V gene end was trimmed by 3 bases and the J gene end by 5 bases; junction bases not matched to a gene: 11. Germline V gives CDR1 SGHNT, CDR2 YYREEE (reference sequence). This CDR3 contains 15 residues. CDR3 coding DNA: TGTGCCAGCAGCTCGTACGAGACAGGGATCCACGAGCAGTACTTC. Translated, it gives CASSSYETGIHEQYF.

The chain joins TRBV7-2 to TRBJ1-2, with 9 nucleotides matching TRBD1. V shed 4 bases, J shed 2 bases, and the junction held 5 bases outside the gene matches. CDR1 and CDR2 (germline): SGHTA, FQGNSA. CDR3 size: 15 residues. CDR3 bases: TGTGCCAGCAGCTCGGGGACAGGGATAAACTATGGCTACACCTTC. It is translated as CASSSGTGINYGYTF. The full variable domain, completed using reference TRBV7-2 and TRBJ1-2, is GAGVSQSPSNKVTEKGKDVELRCDPISGHTALYWYRQSLGQGLEFLIYFQGNSAPDKSGLPSDRFSAERTGGSVSTLTIQRTQQEDSAVYLCASSSGTGINYGYTFGSGTRLTVV.

The chain uses TRBV9 and TRBJ2-5; 11 bases match TRBD2. The J segment lost 4 bases and the V segment lost 4 bases, leaving 12 bases of the junction unmatched. There are 17 residues in the CDR3. CDR1 SGDLS and CDR2 YYNGEE come from the germline V gene. CDR3 nucleotide sequence: TGTGCCAGCAGCCCAGGGGCTAGCGGGGGGCCGGGAGAGACCCAGTACTTC. It encodes CASSPGASGGPGETQYF.

This clone was detected only once. This sequence joins TRBV15 and TRBJ2-7, with D perhaps matching TRBD2 (6 bases). V shed 5 bases and J shed 0 bases, with 11 bases lying between them. The CDR3 extends over 14 amino acids. CDR1 is LNHNV and CDR2 is YYDKDF in the germline V gene (reference sequence). DNA for the CDR3: TGTGCCACCAGCGCCCGGGGGAGCTCCTACGAGCAGTACTTC. Translating gives CATSARGSSYEQYF.

This chain uses TRBV7-9 with TRBJ2-2, with D possibly TRBD1 on 5 matching bases. CDR3 length: 15 amino acids. V shed 5 bases and J shed 9 bases, with 19 bases lying between them. Germline V CDR1 and CDR2: SEHNR, FQNEAQ (reference sequence). The CDR3 protein is CASSVIQGADRELFF. For the CDR3, the DNA is TGTGCCAGCAGCGTAATCCAAGGGGCCGACCGGGAGCTGTTTTTT.

In DNA, the CDR3 is TGTGCCTGGAGTAGAGACAGGGGTCCTCCAGCGTTGAGCAATCAGCCCCAGCATTTT. Its protein is CAWSRDRGPPALSNQPQHF. V is TRBV30 and J is TRBJ1-5, with TRBD1 matching 8 bases. This CDR3 has 19 amino acids. The ends lost 2 bases at V and 1 base at J; junction bases unmatched: 16. Germline V gives CDR1 GTSNPN, CDR2 SVGIG (reference sequence).

The chain employs TRBV28 and TRBJ1-4, with TRBD1 as a possible D gene (6 bases). Between the trimmed V and J ends, which lost 5 bases and 8 bases, there was a span of 18 bases. The CDR3 covers 15 residues. CDR1 MDHEN and CDR2 SYDVKM come from the germline V gene. The CDR3 sequence: CASSPTGGLREKLFF. The CDR3 DNA sequence: TGTGCCAGCAGTCCAACGGGGGGGCTAAGGGAAAAACTGTTTTTT.

The rearrangement uses TRBV19 and TRBJ2-5; 9 positions match TRBD2. CDR1 is LNHDA, CDR2 SQIVND, per germline (reference sequence). This CDR3 is built from 16 residues. V dropped 1 base and J dropped 2; count of bases not matched to a gene: 5. The CDR3 coding sequence is TGTGCCAGTAGTATAGTAGGACTAGCGTTACAAGAGACCCAGTACTTC. Protein: CASSIVGLALQETQYF.

There are a few counts of this clone. The J gene is TRBJ2-6, the V gene TRBV28, with unresolved D. The CDR3 sequence is 16 residues long. Germline V gene data show CDR1 as MDHEN and CDR2 as SYDVKM. The germline V and J ends were trimmed by 3 bases and 0 bases, with 9 bases remaining between them. The CDR3 region is CASSFPPGSGANVLTF. The CDR3 DNA follows: TGTGCCAGCAGTTTTCCCCCCGGCTCTGGGGCCAACGTCCTGACTTTC.

The genes are TRBV19 and TRBJ1-5; tentative D call: TRBD1 (6 bases). The CDR3 length is 14 residues. V was clipped by 3 bases and J by 5 bases, with 11 bases between them. CDR1 and CDR2 from the germline V gene are LNHDA and SQIVND (reference sequence). The CDR3 DNA sequence: TGTGCCAGTAGTATTGCTTACAGGGATCAGCCCCAGCATTTT. As protein: CASSIAYRDQPQHF.